The 21 T cell receptor beta chains below all came from one sample that was sequenced in a study of T cell repertoires in cytomegalovirus infection. TCRdb reprocessed the reads via MiXCR and lists one record per CDR3 protein. Of 85,000 to 120,000 distinct CDR3 sequences in the sample, 16% were seen once. The sequenced sample consisted of PBMCs. The receptors originated from a human donor in good health (CMV status not recorded). Some clones in this sample may be carry-over from other donors' samples.

In its sample, this clonotype was seen a few times. The rearrangement joins TRBV12-3 or TRBV12-4 to TRBJ2-3, with 8 bases matching TRBD2. The CDR3 has 15 amino acids. V lost 6 bases and J lost 4; bases outside the gene matches: 9. This chain's CDR3 is CASRETAGAADTQYF. CDR3 nucleotide sequence: TGTGCCAGCAGGGAAACAGCGGGGGCGGCAGATACGCAGTATTTT.

This clonotype has just a few counts. The rearrangement links TRBV20-1 to TRBJ1-5; TRBD1 agrees at 9 bases. Germline lookup yields CDR1 DFQATT and CDR2 SNEGSKA (reference sequence). The CDR3 length is 15 residues. Unmatched junction bases numbered 6, after V lost 5 bases and J lost 1 base. This CDR3 reads CSAPPTGGSNQPQHF. The CDR3 DNA reads TGCAGTGCTCCTCCGACAGGGGGAAGCAATCAGCCCCAGCATTTT.

This clonotype was counted a few times. The rearrangement links TRBV5-4 to TRBJ2-6, with 7 bases fitting TRBD1. The CDR3 has 18 amino acids. J was trimmed by 2 bases and V by 1 base; bases with no gene match: 9. Germline CDR1 SGHNT, CDR2 YYREEE (reference sequence). The CDR3 here is CASSLIYRQGAGANVLTF. The CDR3 bases are TGTGCCAGCAGCTTGATTTATCGACAGGGCGCTGGGGCCAACGTCCTGACTTTC.

Only one count was recorded for this clonotype. A read error may explain this, as a much larger clone is one base away. The J gene is TRBJ1-2, the V gene TRBV7-8; D is unresolved. The V end was cut by 6 bases, the J end by 0 bases, with 11 bases between. The CDR3 loop spans 14 amino acids. Germline V lookup: CDR1 SGHVS, CDR2 FQNEAQ. In DNA, the CDR3 is TGTGCCAGCAGATTTCTGTTACCTAACTATGGCTACACCTTC. As protein: CASRFLLPNYGYTF.

This clonotype was counted between two and nine times. The chain links TRBV7-9 to TRBJ2-7, with TRBD2 matching over 9 bases. J gave up 5 bases and V 3 bases, and 8 bases lay outside the gene matches. The CDR3 spans 15 residues. In germline, CDR1 is SEHNR, CDR2 FQNEAQ (reference sequence). The CDR3 loop is CASSFVPAGGDEQYF. The CDR3 coding sequence is TGTGCCAGCAGCTTTGTGCCAGCGGGGGGTGACGAGCAGTACTTC.

The chain combines TRBV7-2 with TRBJ2-5; D is perhaps TRBD1 or TRBD2 (6 bases each). V was clipped by 5 bases and J by 5 bases, with 21 bases between them. Germline values: CDR1 SGHTA, CDR2 FQGNSA. The CDR3 extends over 16 amino acids. The CDR3 DNA follows: TGTGCCAGCAGCGCTGGACTAACGGGGGCCCAGGAGACCCAGTACTTC. The encoded protein is CASSAGLTGAQETQYF. The entire variable domain, with the rest obtained from reference TRBV7-2 and TRBJ2-5, is as follows: GAGVSQSPSNKVTEKGKDVELRCDPISGHTALYWYRQSLGQGLEFLIYFQGNSAPDKSGLPSDRFSAERTGGSVSTLTIQRTQQEDSAVYLCASSAGLTGAQETQYFGPGTRLLVL.

By share, this clonotype counts as medium-sized. The chain combines TRBV7-2 with TRBJ1-1; 7 bases are a match to TRBD1. V shed 5 bases, J shed 1 base, and the junction held 7 bases outside the gene matches. Per the germline V gene, CDR1 is SGHTA and CDR2 is FQGNSA. This CDR3 spans 15 amino acids. The CDR3 sequence: CASSRGGTENTEAFF. CDR3 coding DNA: TGTGCCAGCAGCCGGGGCGGGACAGAGAACACTGAAGCTTTCTTT.

This clonotype was seen many times. The germline gene is not matched at one end of the junction; a read error may be the cause. The chain couples TRBV7-7 to TRBJ2-5; perhaps TRBD2 as D (6 bases). The V gene's germline CDR1 is SSHAT and CDR2 FNYEAQ (reference sequence). The CDR3 is 14 residues long. This CDR3 reads CASSSGTGGETQYF. The DNA for the CDR3 is TGTGCTAGCAGCTCCGGGACCGGGGGTGAGACCCAGTACTTC.

This clonotype was counted at least ten times. This chain links TRBV28 with TRBJ1-1, with D uncertain. Between the trimmed V and J ends, which lost 6 bases and 6 bases, there was a span of 20 bases. The CDR3 length is 15 residues. Per germline, CDR1 MDHEN and CDR2 SYDVKM. CDR3 in DNA: TGTGCCAGCAGATATATCTTTCCACGGAAGCCTGAAGCTTTCTTT. Amino acid sequence: CASRYIFPRKPEAFF.

The table lists this clonotype with a few counts. V is TRBV6-5 and J is TRBJ2-7; D unclear. The CDR3 has 16 amino acids. Trimming removed 5 bases at V and 2 bases at J, with 19 bases between. CDR1 MNHEY and CDR2 SVGAGI come from the germline V gene. The CDR3 loop reads CASSPYIYGSAYEQYF. For the CDR3, the DNA is TGTGCCAGCAGTCCGTACATCTATGGGTCCGCCTACGAGCAGTACTTC.

This clonotype was picked up many times. This chain joins TRBV6-2 or TRBV6-3 and TRBJ1-1, with 8 bases fitting TRBD1. The CDR3 spans 19 residues. V was clipped by 2 bases and J by 5 bases; unmatched bases: 19. CDR1 is MNHEY, CDR2 SVGEGT, per germline. The CDR3 region has the DNA TGTGCCAGCAGTTACCGTCGTAAGGACAGGGTGAGGGTGTTAACTGAAGCTTTCTTT. It translates to CASSYRRKDRVRVLTEAFF.

V usage is TRBV12-5 and J usage is TRBJ2-1; D is unclear. V was shortened by 2 bases and J by 8 bases, with 7 bases between the two germline ends. The CDR3 covers 12 residues. The germline V gene has CDR1 LGHNT and CDR2 FRNRAP. The CDR3 DNA reads TGTGCTAGTGGTTTGAAAATGGATGAGCAGTTCTTC. Its translation is CASGLKMDEQFF.

V gene TRBV7-3 combines with J gene TRBJ2-7, with a tentative D call TRBD2 (5 bases). Trimming stripped 1 base from V and 3 bases from J, with 34 bases between. Germline CDR1 reads SGHTA; CDR2 reads FQGTGA. CDR3 length: 22 amino acids. CDR3 sequence reads: CASSLIRGRAVLQERRHYEQYF. CDR3 coding DNA: TGTGCCAGCAGCTTAATCCGAGGGAGAGCGGTTCTCCAAGAAAGGAGACACTACGAGCAGTACTTC.

On this clonotype: A clone one base away is much larger, so this may be a read error. This chain joins TRBV10-3 and TRBJ1-2; D unresolved. Trimming removed 3 bases from V and 4 bases from J, with 9 bases in between. Germline CDR1 ENHRY, CDR2 SYGVKD. This CDR3 contains 13 residues. The chain's CDR3 is CAISDWGVYGYTF. The CDR3 bases are TGTGCCATCAGTGATTGGGGTGTCTATGGCTACACCTTC.

Note on this clonotype: A clone one base away is much larger, so this may be a read error. V usage is TRBV6-5 and J usage is TRBJ2-4, with D hard to call. The CDR3 consists of 16 residues. CDR1 MNHEY and CDR2 SVGAGI come from the germline V gene. DNA for the CDR3: TGTGCCAGCAGTTACTCGAAAAAAGTTGGGAAAAACATTCGGTACTTC. It encodes CASSYSKKVGKNIRYF.

The chain uses TRBV18 and TRBJ1-5, with D uncertain. The CDR3 runs 13 residues. V gave up 3 bases and J gave up 7 bases, with 10 bases separating them. Germline CDR1 reads KGHSH; CDR2 reads LQKENI. The CDR3 loop is CASSPGVNQPQHF. DNA of the CDR3: TGTGCCAGCTCACCGGGCGTCAACCAGCCCCAGCATTTT.

This clonotype has only a few counts. The V call is TRBV12-5, the J call TRBJ2-5, with 8 nucleotides matching TRBD1. The CDR3 loop spans 14 amino acids. V gave up 7 bases and J gave up 0 bases; unmatched junction bases: 4. Looked up from germline, CDR1 is LGHNT and CDR2 is FRNRAP. The CDR3 sequence: CASAGQGYQETQYF. Here the CDR3 DNA reads TGTGCTAGTGCTGGACAGGGTTACCAAGAGACCCAGTACTTC. Full variable domain (rest looked up from reference TRBV12-5 and TRBJ2-5): DARVTQTPRHKVTEMGQEVTMRCQPILGHNTVFWYRQTMMQGLELLAYFRNRAPLDDSGMPKDRFSAEMPDATLATLKIQPSEPRDSAVYFCASAGQGYQETQYFGPGTRLLVL.

This clonotype was seen at least ten times. The rearrangement links TRBV7-9 to TRBJ1-2; 10 bases match TRBD1. Germline V gene data show CDR1 as SEHNR and CDR2 as FQNEAQ (reference sequence). V was pared by 4 bases and J by 3 bases, with 5 bases of the junction left unmatched. The CDR3 runs to 15 residues. CDR3 coding DNA: TGTGCCAGCAGCTGGAGACAGGGGGCAGACTATGGCTACACCTTC. This sequence encodes CASSWRQGADYGYTF.

This clonotype was detected ten times or more. The chain links TRBV7-2 to TRBJ2-7; 10 positions agree with TRBD1. This CDR3 is 16 amino acids long. Germline-derived CDR1 and CDR2 are SGHTA and FQGNSA. The ends lost 3 bases at V and 7 bases at J; junction bases unmatched: 12. The CDR3 coding sequence is TGTGCCAGCAGCTTTCCCGACAGGGGGCTTCTGAAGGAGCAGTACTTC. Its protein product is CASSFPDRGLLKEQYF.

This clonotype has just a few counts. This chain uses TRBV5-5 with TRBJ2-7, with D possibly matching TRBD1 (5 bases). The length of the CDR3 is 16 residues. Germline V gene sequence: CDR1 SGHKS, CDR2 YYEKEE (reference sequence). V dropped 2 bases and J dropped 5 bases, with 20 bases sitting between them. The CDR3 DNA is TGTGCCAGCAGCTTAGGGCCAGGGTCCGGTTTCAACGAGCAGTACTTC. This translates into CASSLGPGSGFNEQYF. The whole variable domain, remainder taken from reference TRBV5-5 and TRBJ2-7, is DAGVTQSPTHLIKTRGQQVTLRCSPISGHKSVSWYQQVLGQGPQFIFQYYEKEERGRGNFPDRFSARQFPNYSSELNVNALLLGDSALYLCASSLGPGSGFNEQYFGPGTRLTVT.

The sample holds a few counts of this clonotype. J is TRBJ2-1 and V is TRBV12-5, with D perhaps matching TRBD2 (5 bases). The V end lost 6 bases, the J end lost 9 bases, and 9 bases lay between the germline ends. The CDR3 consists of 11 residues. Germline CDR1 and CDR2: LGHNT and FRNRAP. The CDR3 region has the DNA TGTGCTAGTGGGCTGGGGAGTGAGCAGTTCTTC. It is translated as CASGLGSEQFF.